These T cell receptor beta chains were read from a single sample in a study of T-cell reconstitution after alpha-beta-depleted transplantation in children. TCRdb re-called the PCR reads with MiXCR, one entry per CDR3 protein. The sample shows 300,000 to 400,000 distinct CDR3 sequences, about 16% of them seen only once. The specimen comprised PBMCs, mostly from graft donor cells, sampled 360 days after TCRalphabeta/CD19-depleted stem cell transplant. The receptors shown here come from a male patient aged 2 to 9 who had a stem cell transplant for acute lymphoblastic leukemia, so the T cells may come from the graft donor. The CDR3 runs from the conserved cysteine through the conserved F or W. D genes are given only for firm matches. Size is stated for part of the rows, as once, few or many counts, or as a class when the clone is expanded.

v_call: TRBV28; clone_size: few; d_call: TRBD2; j_call: TRBJ2-7; cdr3_nt: TGTGCCAGCAAGGCGGCTAGCGGGAGGTACGAGCAGTACTTC; cdr3_aa: CASKAASGRYEQYF
v_call: TRBV29-1; clone_size: few; d_call: -; j_call: TRBJ2-3; cdr3_nt: TGCAGCGTTGTGTGGCGAGGCACAGATACGCAGTATTTT; cdr3_aa: CSVVWRGTDTQYF
v_call: TRBV18; clone_size: -; d_call: -; j_call: TRBJ2-1; cdr3_nt: TGTGCCAGCTCGCCGACTAGATTAGGACACAATGAGCAGTTCTTC; cdr3_aa: CASSPTRLGHNEQFF
v_call: TRBV29-1; clone_size: -; d_call: TRBD2; j_call: TRBJ2-1; cdr3_nt: TGCAGCGTTGAAAGCGGGAGGGCCTACAATGAGCAGCTCTTC; cdr3_aa: CSVESGRAYNEQLF
v_call: TRBV6-2/TRBV6-3; clone_size: many; d_call: -; j_call: TRBJ2-1; cdr3_nt: TGTGCCAGCTCCCAAGGACCTTACAATGAGCAGTTCTTC; cdr3_aa: CASSQGPYNEQFF
v_call: TRBV7-8; clone_size: -; d_call: -; j_call: TRBJ2-2; cdr3_nt: TGTGCCAGCAGCTTAGTTGGGGGGCCTGGCGGGGAGCTGTTTTTT; cdr3_aa: CASSLVGGPGGELFF
v_call: TRBV4-1; clone_size: many; d_call: -; j_call: TRBJ1-1; cdr3_nt: TGCGCCAGCAGCCGCGCACAGGGCCGAACTGAAGCTTTCTTT; cdr3_aa: CASSRAQGRTEAFF
v_call: TRBV9; clone_size: -; d_call: -; j_call: TRBJ1-1; cdr3_nt: TGTGCCAGCAGCGTAGGAACCTCGTCGGCCATGAACACTGAAGCTTTCTTT; cdr3_aa: CASSVGTSSAMNTEAFF
v_call: TRBV20-1; clone_size: -; d_call: TRBD1; j_call: TRBJ2-7; cdr3_nt: TGCAGTGCTCAGGCTCCCGGGACAGGGGCCTACGAGCAGTACTTC; cdr3_aa: CSAQAPGTGAYEQYF
v_call: TRBV3-1; clone_size: -; d_call: TRBD1; j_call: TRBJ2-1; cdr3_nt: TGTGCCAGCAGCGGCGTGGCAGGGGGCGTAAATGAGCAGTTCTTC; cdr3_aa: CASSGVAGGVNEQFF
v_call: TRBV11-2; clone_size: many; d_call: TRBD2; j_call: TRBJ2-5; cdr3_nt: TGTGCCAGCAGCTTCAGACTAGCGGGAGTAGAGACCCAGTACTTC; cdr3_aa: CASSFRLAGVETQYF
v_call: TRBV5-1; clone_size: many; d_call: -; j_call: TRBJ2-6; cdr3_nt: TGCGCCAGCAGCATGGCAGTAGTATTTTCTGGGGCCAACGTCCTGACTTTC; cdr3_aa: CASSMAVVFSGANVLTF
v_call: TRBV4-2; clone_size: few; d_call: TRBD2; j_call: TRBJ2-1; cdr3_nt: TGTGCCAGCAGCCAAGATGGTAGCGGGAGGTCCAGCTCCTACAATGAGCAGTTCTTC; cdr3_aa: CASSQDGSGRSSSYNEQFF
v_call: TRBV20-1; clone_size: few; d_call: TRBD1; j_call: TRBJ2-6; cdr3_nt: TGCAGTGCTAGTCTGGCAGGGACAGGGGGTTCTGGGGCCAACGTCCTGACTTTC; cdr3_aa: CSASLAGTGGSGANVLTF
v_call: TRBV4-2; clone_size: -; d_call: TRBD1; j_call: TRBJ2-1; cdr3_nt: TGTGCCAGCAGCCAAGATTTTTTACAGGGGGCGCGTAATGAGCAGTTCTTC; cdr3_aa: CASSQDFLQGARNEQFF
v_call: TRBV7-8; clone_size: -; d_call: TRBD2; j_call: TRBJ2-3; cdr3_nt: TGTGCCAGCAGCTTAGGCCCGGGACTAGGCACAGATACGCAGTATTTT; cdr3_aa: CASSLGPGLGTDTQYF
v_call: TRBV19; clone_size: few; d_call: -; j_call: TRBJ1-5; cdr3_nt: TGTGCCAGTACCCCGACTGTTTATAGCAATCAGCCCCAGCATTTT; cdr3_aa: CASTPTVYSNQPQHF
v_call: TRBV9; clone_size: -; d_call: -; j_call: TRBJ2-7; cdr3_nt: TGTGTCAGCAGCGCACAAGCTGGCGAGCAGTACTTC; cdr3_aa: CVSSAQAGEQYF
v_call: TRBV10-3; clone_size: many; d_call: TRBD2; j_call: TRBJ2-7; cdr3_nt: TGTGCCATCAGTGGCAGCGGGGGCCAAACCACCTACGAGCAGTACTTC; cdr3_aa: CAISGSGGQTTYEQYF
v_call: TRBV2; clone_size: -; d_call: -; j_call: TRBJ1-4; cdr3_nt: TGTGCCAGCACCCAGTTGGGGGAAAAACTGTTTTTT; cdr3_aa: CASTQLGEKLFF
v_call: TRBV18; clone_size: -; d_call: TRBD2; j_call: TRBJ2-5; cdr3_nt: TGTGCCAGCTCACCAAGAGCGGGAGATGGGGAGGCCCAGTACTTC; cdr3_aa: CASSPRAGDGEAQYF
v_call: TRBV7-3; clone_size: many; d_call: TRBD2; j_call: TRBJ2-3; cdr3_nt: TGTGCCAGCAGCTTATTCGGGAGGGATTCCTCGGGCACAGATACGCAGTATTTT; cdr3_aa: CASSLFGRDSSGTDTQYF
v_call: TRBV12-3/TRBV12-4; clone_size: -; d_call: -; j_call: TRBJ1-4; cdr3_nt: TGTGCCAGCAGCCTCAAGGGGGGAGATGAAAAACTGTTTTTT; cdr3_aa: CASSLKGGDEKLFF
v_call: TRBV5-6; clone_size: few; d_call: -; j_call: TRBJ2-1; cdr3_nt: TGTGCCAGCAGCTTCGGCCCAGCGCCCGCAACCTACAATGAGCAGTTCTTC; cdr3_aa: CASSFGPAPATYNEQFF
v_call: TRBV7-6; clone_size: many; d_call: -; j_call: TRBJ1-3; cdr3_nt: TGTGCCAGCAGCTTAAGACAGGTCTCTGGAAACACCATATATTTT; cdr3_aa: CASSLRQVSGNTIYF
v_call: TRBV19; clone_size: -; d_call: -; j_call: TRBJ2-4; cdr3_nt: TGTGCCAGTAGTGACCCGGCGCGATTAGCCAAAAACATTCAGTACTTC; cdr3_aa: CASSDPARLAKNIQYF
v_call: TRBV4-1; clone_size: -; d_call: TRBD2; j_call: TRBJ2-5; cdr3_nt: TGCGCCAGCAGCCAAGATGCGAGCGGGAGGTCAAAGACCCAGTACTTC; cdr3_aa: CASSQDASGRSKTQYF
v_call: TRBV27; clone_size: -; d_call: -; j_call: TRBJ2-1; cdr3_nt: TGTGCCAGCAGTTCGCGGCGGGCCTCCTACAATGAGCAGTTCTTC; cdr3_aa: CASSSRRASYNEQFF
v_call: TRBV29-1; clone_size: few; d_call: TRBD1; j_call: TRBJ2-2; cdr3_nt: TGCAGCGTTTTAAGGACAGGGAACACCGGGGAGCTGTTTTTT; cdr3_aa: CSVLRTGNTGELFF